This paragraph covers one T cell receptor beta chain sequence. Its antigen remains unidentified. The ends lost 2 bases at V and 7 bases at J; junction bases unmatched: 7. The CDR3 sequence is 16 residues long. CDR1 KGHSH and CDR2 LQKENI come from the germline V gene. Of the isolated RNA, all was reverse transcribed, and so the sequenced material was expressed TCRB transcripts. Method: immunoSEQ multiplex PCR; TCRdb's copy keeps in-frame clones and lacks some. The sample comprises 300,000 to 450,000 clones, over 8.5% of which are singletons, and about 0.6% rests with the top ten. These data belong to a study of beta chain features in type 1 diabetes. General study findings and limits: Moderately but significantly shorter TCRB CDR3s were found in Type 1 diabetes patients in all four CD4+ subsets.

The sample was central memory CD4+ T cells from blood. This receptor was obtained from a man aged 25-45 years with type 1 diabetes. The chain combines TRBV18 with TRBJ2-1; the match to TRBD2 covers 11 bases. CDR3 in DNA: TGTGCCAGCTCACCAGTAATAGCGGGAGGGAGGAATGAGCAGTTCTTC. Residues: CASSPVIAGGRNEQFF.